Listed below are T cell receptor beta chains from one sample, sequenced in a study of blood T cell repertoires in COVID-19. TCRdb's copy holds only in-frame clones and misses some; the assay was immunoSEQ multiplex PCR. Of almost 55,000 clones listed, 75% to 90% were seen once; the top ten hold under 6%. The sample taken for sequencing was peripheral blood. Every receptor here comes from a human donor in a cohort sampled during active COVID-19. Each CDR3 is given with its conserved first and last residue. The order of the fields is CDR3 DNA, CDR3 protein, clone size, D gene, V gene, J gene. D genes are given only for firm matches. Clone size is given for some rows only: seen once, a few or many times, or a class if the clone is expanded.

CDR3nt: TGCGCCAGCAGCGACACGAACACTGAAGCTTTCTTT; CDR3aa: CASSDTNTEAFF; abundance: NA; d_gene: NA; v_gene: TRBV4-3; j_gene: TRBJ1-1
CDR3nt: TGCGCCAGCAGCCAAGAAGCCCCACGGGGACTCTCCTACAATGAGCAGTTCTTC; CDR3aa: CASSQEAPRGLSYNEQFF; abundance: once; d_gene: NA; v_gene: TRBV4-1; j_gene: TRBJ2-1
CDR3nt: TGTGCCAGCATCGAGGGTAGGGTGCGAGAGACCCAGTACTTC; CDR3aa: CASIEGRVRETQYF; abundance: many; d_gene: NA; v_gene: TRBV2; j_gene: TRBJ2-5
CDR3nt: TGTGCCAGCTCACCTTCATGGGGCCGGGGGGAACAGTTCTTC; CDR3aa: CASSPSWGRGEQFF; abundance: NA; d_gene: TRBD2; v_gene: TRBV18; j_gene: TRBJ2-1
CDR3nt: TGTGCCAGCAGCTGGAACACGGGTACGGGTGAAAAACTGTTTTTT; CDR3aa: CASSWNTGTGEKLFF; abundance: NA; d_gene: NA; v_gene: TRBV5-5; j_gene: TRBJ1-4
CDR3nt: TGTGCCACCAGCAGAGACACCGGGGGTGGCTATGGCTACACCTTC; CDR3aa: CATSRDTGGGYGYTF; abundance: NA; d_gene: NA; v_gene: TRBV15; j_gene: TRBJ1-2
CDR3nt: TGTGCCAGCAGCTTGGCGGGAGAGAACACTGAAGCTTTCTTT; CDR3aa: CASSLAGENTEAFF; abundance: NA; d_gene: NA; v_gene: TRBV7-9; j_gene: TRBJ1-1
CDR3nt: TGTGCCAGCAGCTTAGTCGCGACAGTTAAAGAGACCCAGTACTTC; CDR3aa: CASSLVATVKETQYF; abundance: NA; d_gene: NA; v_gene: TRBV7-9; j_gene: TRBJ2-5
CDR3nt: TGCGCCAGCAGCTTCCTCGGACTAGCCCCCTCAGAGGGAGAGACCCAGTACTTC; CDR3aa: CASSFLGLAPSEGETQYF; abundance: NA; d_gene: TRBD2; v_gene: TRBV5-1; j_gene: TRBJ2-5
CDR3nt: TGTGCCAGCAGGTCCGGACTAGCAGGAGAGACCCAGTACTTC; CDR3aa: CASRSGLAGETQYF; abundance: NA; d_gene: TRBD2; v_gene: TRBV2; j_gene: TRBJ2-5
CDR3nt: TGTGCCAGCAGTATTGACAGGGAGCCCGGCTACACCTTC; CDR3aa: CASSIDREPGYTF; abundance: NA; d_gene: TRBD1; v_gene: TRBV2; j_gene: TRBJ1-2
CDR3nt: TGTGCCAGCAGCGCGAGGACAGGACACTCTGGAAACACCATATATTTT; CDR3aa: CASSARTGHSGNTIYF; abundance: NA; d_gene: TRBD1; v_gene: TRBV5-6; j_gene: TRBJ1-3
CDR3nt: TGTGCCAGCAGTTCAAGCGGGGGAGAAACCGGGGAGCTGTTTTTT; CDR3aa: CASSSSGGETGELFF; abundance: few; d_gene: TRBD2; v_gene: TRBV6-2/TRBV6-3; j_gene: TRBJ2-2
CDR3nt: TGTGCCACCAGTGATCCTACGGACGGCCTCCTGGAGGTGCAGTACTTC; CDR3aa: CATSDPTDGLLEVQYF; abundance: few; d_gene: NA; v_gene: TRBV24-1; j_gene: TRBJ2-7
CDR3nt: TGTGCCAGCAGCCAAGATTCCCAGGGTCCTAACTATGGCTACACCTTC; CDR3aa: CASSQDSQGPNYGYTF; abundance: NA; d_gene: NA; v_gene: TRBV3-1/TRBV3-2; j_gene: TRBJ1-2
CDR3nt: TGTGCCAGGCGACAGGGTAGCACAGATACGCAGTATTTT; CDR3aa: CARRQGSTDTQYF; abundance: NA; d_gene: TRBD1; v_gene: TRBV30; j_gene: TRBJ2-3
CDR3nt: TGCGCCAGCAGTGAGGAGGTGGGCAATCAGCCCCAGCATTTT; CDR3aa: CASSEEVGNQPQHF; abundance: NA; d_gene: NA; v_gene: TRBV10-2; j_gene: TRBJ1-5
CDR3nt: TGTGCCAGCCAGTTATACACTGAAGCTTTCTTT; CDR3aa: CASQLYTEAFF; abundance: NA; d_gene: NA; v_gene: TRBV2; j_gene: TRBJ1-1
CDR3nt: TGTGCCAGCTCACCACCTGGACAGAGCTATGGCTACACCTTC; CDR3aa: CASSPPGQSYGYTF; abundance: NA; d_gene: NA; v_gene: TRBV18; j_gene: TRBJ1-2
CDR3nt: TGTGCCAGCAGCCCCTCCGGGGGGAGCGTTGGGGGCTACACCTTC; CDR3aa: CASSPSGGSVGGYTF; abundance: NA; d_gene: NA; v_gene: TRBV4-2; j_gene: TRBJ1-2
CDR3nt: TGTGCCAGCAGCCCCACTTTAAATCAGCCCCAGCATTTT; CDR3aa: CASSPTLNQPQHF; abundance: NA; d_gene: NA; v_gene: TRBV3-1/TRBV3-2; j_gene: TRBJ1-5
CDR3nt: TGTGCCATCAAACAGGGGAACTCTAACTATGGCTACACCTTC; CDR3aa: CAIKQGNSNYGYTF; abundance: NA; d_gene: TRBD1; v_gene: TRBV10-3; j_gene: TRBJ1-2
CDR3nt: TGCGCCAGCAGCTCCCCAGGGGGGCAGCTGAACACTGAAGCTTTCTTT; CDR3aa: CASSSPGGQLNTEAFF; abundance: NA; d_gene: TRBD1; v_gene: TRBV5-1; j_gene: TRBJ1-1
CDR3nt: TGTGCCAGTAGTATAGGGACAGGGGCATCCGAGCAGTACTTC; CDR3aa: CASSIGTGASEQYF; abundance: NA; d_gene: TRBD1; v_gene: TRBV19; j_gene: TRBJ2-7
CDR3nt: TGCGCCAGCAGCTTGGATCCGGACAGAATCTACGAGCAGTACTTC; CDR3aa: CASSLDPDRIYEQYF; abundance: once; d_gene: NA; v_gene: TRBV5-1; j_gene: TRBJ2-7
CDR3nt: TGTGCCAGCAGTTCTTCCCGTTACGAGCAGTACTTC; CDR3aa: CASSSSRYEQYF; abundance: NA; d_gene: NA; v_gene: TRBV28; j_gene: TRBJ2-7
CDR3nt: TGCGCCAGCAGCGCCGGGACAGGGGGAAGAGATTCACCCCTCCACTTT; CDR3aa: CASSAGTGGRDSPLHF; abundance: NA; d_gene: TRBD1; v_gene: TRBV5-1; j_gene: TRBJ1-6
CDR3nt: TGTGCCAGCAGTCTGGGGACAGGGGGTTCTAATTCACCCCTCCACTTT; CDR3aa: CASSLGTGGSNSPLHF; abundance: NA; d_gene: TRBD1; v_gene: TRBV28; j_gene: TRBJ1-6
CDR3nt: TGCGCCAGCATGGATAGGGGATTGGTACGGGAGACCCAGTACTTC; CDR3aa: CASMDRGLVRETQYF; abundance: NA; d_gene: NA; v_gene: TRBV5-1; j_gene: TRBJ2-5
CDR3nt: TGTGCCACCAACCCACAGGGGGCGGGATATGGCTACACCTTC; CDR3aa: CATNPQGAGYGYTF; abundance: NA; d_gene: TRBD1; v_gene: TRBV7-9; j_gene: TRBJ1-2
CDR3nt: TGCGCCAGCAGCCCGCGGGGGCCAGGAGCTAATGAAAAACTGTTTTTT; CDR3aa: CASSPRGPGANEKLFF; abundance: NA; d_gene: NA; v_gene: TRBV4-3; j_gene: TRBJ1-4
CDR3nt: TGCGCCAGCAGCGGAGAAGCTGGAAACACCATATATTTT; CDR3aa: CASSGEAGNTIYF; abundance: NA; d_gene: NA; v_gene: TRBV5-1; j_gene: TRBJ1-3
CDR3nt: TGTGCCAGCAGCTCGTACAGTTACGAGCAGTACTTC; CDR3aa: CASSSYSYEQYF; abundance: NA; d_gene: NA; v_gene: TRBV3-1/TRBV3-2; j_gene: TRBJ2-7
CDR3nt: TGTGCCAGCAGTTTATCGTTTTCCCCGGAAACAGGGGGCGGTGGAAACACCATATATTTT; CDR3aa: CASSLSFSPETGGGGNTIYF; abundance: NA; d_gene: TRBD1; v_gene: TRBV27; j_gene: TRBJ1-3
CDR3nt: TGTGCCAGCAGTTACCCAGAGGGGGTAGCGGGGGGCGTCTACAATGAGCAGTTCTTC; CDR3aa: CASSYPEGVAGGVYNEQFF; abundance: NA; d_gene: TRBD2; v_gene: TRBV6-2/TRBV6-3; j_gene: TRBJ2-1
CDR3nt: TGTGCCAGCAGAGGCCAGGGTGGCAATCAGCCCCAGCATTTT; CDR3aa: CASRGQGGNQPQHF; abundance: NA; d_gene: NA; v_gene: TRBV2; j_gene: TRBJ1-5
CDR3nt: TGTGCCAGCAGCTTAGGCCCGGGGGGATACGAGCAGTACTTC; CDR3aa: CASSLGPGGYEQYF; abundance: few; d_gene: TRBD2; v_gene: TRBV7-2; j_gene: TRBJ2-7
CDR3nt: TGCGCCAGCAGCCAACAGAACACCCGCACCGGGGAGCTGTTTTTT; CDR3aa: CASSQQNTRTGELFF; abundance: NA; d_gene: NA; v_gene: TRBV5-1; j_gene: TRBJ2-2
CDR3nt: TGTGCCAGCAGCTCCTGTACGGTACCGATCTTGTTCTCTGGAAACACCATATATTTT; CDR3aa: CASSSCTVPILFSGNTIYF; abundance: once; d_gene: NA; v_gene: TRBV7-4; j_gene: TRBJ1-3
CDR3nt: TGTGCCAGCAGCTCCGGGACAGGGGGCTACGAGCAGTACTTC; CDR3aa: CASSSGTGGYEQYF; abundance: NA; d_gene: TRBD1; v_gene: TRBV11-2; j_gene: TRBJ2-7
CDR3nt: TGTGCCAGCAGTGGTCAGGGGCTCTCTGGAAACACCATATATTTT; CDR3aa: CASSGQGLSGNTIYF; abundance: NA; d_gene: NA; v_gene: TRBV25-1; j_gene: TRBJ1-3
CDR3nt: TGTGCCAGCAGTACAAAGGGACTAGCGGGGGGGTCTTACAATGAGCAGTTCTTC; CDR3aa: CASSTKGLAGGSYNEQFF; abundance: NA; d_gene: TRBD2; v_gene: TRBV28; j_gene: TRBJ2-1
CDR3nt: TGTGCCAGCAGCACCCAGGGGGAGACCCAGTACTTC; CDR3aa: CASSTQGETQYF; abundance: once; d_gene: NA; v_gene: TRBV9; j_gene: TRBJ2-5
CDR3nt: TGTGCCAGCTCACCACCGGCGACGGGTTACAATGAGCAGTTCTTC; CDR3aa: CASSPPATGYNEQFF; abundance: NA; d_gene: NA; v_gene: TRBV18; j_gene: TRBJ2-1
CDR3nt: TGTGCCAGCAGCTCAGGGGACTACGAGCAGTACTTC; CDR3aa: CASSSGDYEQYF; abundance: NA; d_gene: NA; v_gene: TRBV28; j_gene: TRBJ2-7
CDR3nt: TGTGCCAGCAGCCATGCAGACAGGGCCCATACCGGGGAGCTGTTTTTT; CDR3aa: CASSHADRAHTGELFF; abundance: NA; d_gene: TRBD1; v_gene: TRBV3-1/TRBV3-2; j_gene: TRBJ2-2
CDR3nt: TGCGCCAGCAGCTTGGCAGCAGGGACTGGAAACACCATATATTTT; CDR3aa: CASSLAAGTGNTIYF; abundance: NA; d_gene: NA; v_gene: TRBV5-1; j_gene: TRBJ1-3
CDR3nt: TGTGCCAGCAGCTTAGAGGGACAGGGGCAGTACTTC; CDR3aa: CASSLEGQGQYF; abundance: NA; d_gene: TRBD1; v_gene: TRBV11-2; j_gene: TRBJ2-7